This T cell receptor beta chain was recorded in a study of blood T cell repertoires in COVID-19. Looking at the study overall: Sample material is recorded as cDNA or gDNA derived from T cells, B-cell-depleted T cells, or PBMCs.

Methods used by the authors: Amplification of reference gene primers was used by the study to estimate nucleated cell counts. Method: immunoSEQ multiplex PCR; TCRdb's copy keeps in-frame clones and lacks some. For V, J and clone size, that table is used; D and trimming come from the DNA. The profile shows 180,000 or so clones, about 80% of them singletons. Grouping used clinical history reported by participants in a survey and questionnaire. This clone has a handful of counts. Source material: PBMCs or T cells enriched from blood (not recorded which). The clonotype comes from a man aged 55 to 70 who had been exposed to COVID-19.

The CDR3 DNA reads TGTGCCTGTGAAAAACTTCTACCGAACACTGAAGCTTTCTTT. It codes for CACEKLLPNTEAFF. The V gene is TRBV30, the J gene TRBJ1-1; D is ambiguous. V lost 6 bases and J lost 1, with 15 bases in between. Germline V CDR1 and CDR2: GTSNPN, SVGIG (reference sequence). The CDR3 spans 14 residues.